Each of the 18 T cell receptor beta chains below was sequenced from the same sample in a study of cytomegalovirus exposure and HLA in healthy donors. Vbeta (60) and Jbeta (13) primers were used in the PCR. Assay: immunoSEQ multiplex PCR; the TCRdb copy retains only in-frame clones and omits some. The sample carries fewer than 85,000 clones, around 72% recorded once. Sequenced input: PBMCs. These TCRs come from a woman between 35 and 50 years old in good health and CMV-seropositive.

The chain links TRBV18 to TRBJ1-5; D not certain. The CDR3 spans 14 residues. The germline V gene has CDR1 KGHSH and CDR2 LQKENI. Between the trimmed V and J ends, which lost 0 bases and 9 bases, there was a span of 12 bases. DNA for the CDR3: TGTGCCAGCTCACCACCAGGGTCCCGGGGGCCCCAGCATTTT. It codes for CASSPPGSRGPQHF.

The chain has TRBV5-1 and TRBJ2-3, with 8 bases fitting TRBD2. Germline trimming cut 0 bases from V and 6 bases from J; bases unmatched to any gene: 9. Germline CDR1 and CDR2: SGHRS and YFSETQ. The CDR3 runs 16 residues. The CDR3 DNA reads TGCGCCAGCAGCTTGGATGGGCTAGCGGGTTTTGATACGCAGTATTTT. Amino acid sequence: CASSLDGLAGFDTQYF. Drawing the rest from reference TRBV5-1 and TRBJ2-3, the complete variable domain is KAGVTQTPRYLIKTRGQQVTLSCSPISGHRSVSWYQQTPGQGLQFLFEYFSETQRNKGNFPGRFSGRQFSNSRSEMNVSTLELGDSALYLCASSLDGLAGFDTQYFGPGTRLTVL.

The chain has TRBV4-1 and TRBJ1-3, with D hard to call. V was trimmed by 4 bases and J by 2 bases, leaving 15 bases between them. The germline CDR1 and CDR2 sequences are MGHRA and YSYEKL. CDR3 size: 16 residues. The CDR3 is CASSPDGGFAGNTIYF. CDR3 in DNA: TGCGCCAGCAGCCCAGACGGAGGGTTCGCTGGAAACACCATATATTTT.

The chain uses TRBV2 and TRBJ2-7; D might be TRBD1 (5 bases). This CDR3 is built from 12 residues. Germline CDR1 SNHLY, CDR2 FYNNEI. The ends were cut back, 6 bases at V and 4 bases at J, with 10 bases in the middle. CDR3 sequence: CASREDIYEQYF. In nucleotides, the CDR3 is TGTGCCAGCAGAGAGGACATTTACGAGCAGTACTTC.

The table lists this clone with a count of one. The V gene is TRBV2, the J gene TRBJ1-1, with D possibly TRBD1 on 5 matching bases. The CDR3 sequence is 11 residues long. The germline V gene encodes CDR1 SNHLY and CDR2 FYNNEI. The V end lost 11 bases, the J end lost 8 bases, and 15 bases lay between the germline ends. DNA for the CDR3: TGTGCCTCCAACAGGCGGAGCGAAGCTTTCTTT. Its translation is CASNRRSEAFF.

The chain recombines TRBV7-2 with TRBJ2-3; the D gene is possibly TRBD1 (5 bases). Deletions cut 1 base from V and 3 bases from J, with 20 bases between. The germline V gene has CDR1 SGHTA and CDR2 FQGNSA. This CDR3 is 18 amino acids long. CDR3: CASSLGAGWAIGTDTQYF. In DNA, the CDR3 is TGTGCCAGCAGCTTAGGGGCAGGGTGGGCGATAGGGACAGATACGCAGTATTTT.

This clone is a singleton in its sample. V gene TRBV9 combines with J gene TRBJ2-5; the match to TRBD2 covers 10 bases. The germline gives CDR1 SGDLS, CDR2 YYNGEE. This CDR3 spans 16 amino acids. Unmatched junction bases numbered 8, after V lost 2 bases and J lost 4 bases. CDR3 amino acids: CASSVGSGGAGETQYF. CDR3 DNA: TGTGCCAGCAGCGTGGGGAGCGGGGGGGCCGGAGAGACCCAGTACTTC.

This rearrangement joins TRBV5-4 to TRBJ2-2, with 11 bases fitting TRBD2. Per germline, CDR1 SGHNT and CDR2 YYREEE (reference sequence). Trimming removed 3 bases from V and 4 bases from J; junction bases left unmatched: 8. The CDR3 length is 17 residues. For the CDR3, the DNA is TGTGCCAGCAGCTCCCGGTTAGCGGGGGGGTTCACCGGGGAGCTGTTTTTT. This sequence encodes CASSSRLAGGFTGELFF.

The chain recombines TRBV6-6 with TRBJ1-5; TRBD1 matches at 7 bases. Germline loops: CDR1 MNHNY, CDR2 SVGAGI (reference sequence). The junction had 6 bases not matched to a gene; V was cut back by 2 bases and J by 2 bases. The CDR3 is made up of 16 amino acids. Here the CDR3 reads CASSYRTGVGNQPQHF. Written as DNA, the CDR3 is TGTGCCAGCAGTTACCGAACAGGGGTCGGCAATCAGCCCCAGCATTTT.

This sequence joins TRBV19 and TRBJ2-6; possibly TRBD1 for D (5 bases). The CDR3 consists of 15 residues. The V end lost 2 bases, the J end lost 2 bases, and 7 bases lay between the germline ends. The germline V gene encodes CDR1 LNHDA and CDR2 SQIVND (reference sequence). CDR3 nucleotides: TGTGCCAGTAGTATAAGACAGCCTGGGGCCAACGTCCTGACTTTC. Protein: CASSIRQPGANVLTF. The full variable domain, completed using reference TRBV19 and TRBJ2-6, is DGGITQSPKYLFRKEGQNVTLSCEQNLNHDAMYWYRQDPGQGLRLIYYSQIVNDFQKGDIAEGYSVSREKKESFPLTVTSAQKNPTAFYLCASSIRQPGANVLTFGAGSRLTVL.

This clone was found a few times. This rearrangement joins TRBV6-5 to TRBJ1-1; the D gene is possibly TRBD1 (5 bases). The length of the CDR3 is 14 residues. The V gene lost 5 bases and the J gene lost 8 bases, with 18 bases spanning the gap. Germline loops: CDR1 MNHEY, CDR2 SVGAGI. CDR3 region: CASSTVAWGREAFF. DNA for the CDR3: TGTGCCAGCAGTACAGTCGCCTGGGGCAGGGAAGCTTTCTTT.

The chain joins TRBV20-1 to TRBJ2-5; D is perhaps TRBD2 (5 bases). This CDR3 has 11 amino acids. Between the trimmed V and J ends, which lost 6 bases and 5 bases, there was a span of 10 bases. Germline V gene sequence: CDR1 DFQATT, CDR2 SNEGSKA (reference sequence). The CDR3 bases are TGCAGTGCGGTGGGCGGGGAGACCCAGTACTTC. It encodes CSAVGGETQYF.

The J gene is TRBJ2-3, the V gene TRBV9; D may be TRBD1 (5 bases). This CDR3 is built from 14 residues. V was clipped by 2 bases and J by 0 bases, with 7 bases between them. Germline assignment: CDR1 SGDLS and CDR2 YYNGEE. The CDR3 here is CASSVQGSTDTQYF. The CDR3 bases are TGTGCCAGCAGCGTTCAGGGTAGCACAGATACGCAGTATTTT.

This clone occurred a few times. The CDR3 DNA follows: TGTGCCAGCACTGCGGACAGAGTCTCCTACGAGCAGTACTTC. This encodes CASTADRVSYEQYF. The chain joins TRBV28 to TRBJ2-7; TRBD1 is a possible D gene (6 bases). Germline CDR1 MDHEN, CDR2 SYDVKM. The CDR3 extends over 14 amino acids. The V gene lost 7 bases and the J gene lost 0 bases, with 13 bases spanning the gap.

The chain combines TRBV6-1 with TRBJ1-2; D unresolved. In germline, CDR1 is MNHNS, CDR2 SASEGT. The CDR3 totals 14 residues. Trimming shortened V by 2 bases and J by 4 bases, and 11 bases separated the two germline ends. Written as DNA, the CDR3 is TGTGCCAGCAGTGAATTCGGGGTTCGCTATGGCTACACCTTC. It is translated as CASSEFGVRYGYTF.

The chain has TRBV29-1 and TRBJ1-5, with no clear D. There are 13 residues in the CDR3. The V gene's germline CDR1 is SQVTM and CDR2 ANQGSEA. V was pared by 1 base and J by 0 bases, with 4 bases between. CDR3 sequence reads: CSVEVSSNQPQHF. Here the CDR3 DNA reads TGCAGCGTTGAAGTCAGTAGCAATCAGCCCCAGCATTTT.

This sequence joins TRBV5-6 and TRBJ1-1; D is possibly TRBD1 (5 bases). The CDR3 runs to 17 residues. Per the germline V gene, CDR1 is SGHDT and CDR2 is YYEEEE. The germline V and J ends were trimmed by 1 base and 3 bases, with 19 bases remaining between them. CDR3 DNA sequence: TGTGCCAGCAGCTTGTTAGGCGGGGCGCAGGCGGACACTGAAGCTTTCTTT. This codes for CASSLLGGAQADTEAFF.

This chain uses TRBV4-1 with TRBJ1-5, with D unresolved. This CDR3 region has 15 residues. Germline-derived CDR1 and CDR2 are MGHRA and YSYEKL. Between the trimmed V and J ends, which lost 0 bases and 7 bases, there was a span of 13 bases. The CDR3 loop is CASSQEEDWVQPQHF. CDR3 sequence (DNA): TGCGCCAGCAGCCAAGAAGAAGACTGGGTGCAGCCCCAGCATTTT.